The clone carrying this TCR beta chain was seen more than once but under ten times. Its matching antigen is unknown. V shed 1 base, J shed 2 bases, and the junction held 9 bases outside the gene matches. The CDR3 contains 17 residues. Germline CDR1 reads LGHDT; CDR2 reads YNNKEL (reference sequence). This specimen comes from a study of T cell repertoires in cytomegalovirus infection. The overall study: Public TCR beta signatures marked donors with CMV infection and the matching HLA.

TCRdb analysed the reads with MiXCR anew, one entry per CDR3 protein. The sample lists roughly 860,000 distinct CDR3 sequences; around a third were seen once. Study-level results: There were HLA-C-restricted CMV-specific TCR beta clonotypes dominating the ex vivo response. Identification of carriers of CMV plus the relevant HLA was achieved through cumulative public TCR beta family frequency.

The sequencing here drew on cultured CD8+ T cells from PBMCs, taken from culture after CMV antigen stimulation. The gene calls are TRBV3-1 and TRBJ2-3, with 7 nucleotides matching TRBD2. The TCR comes from a human donor in good health (CMV status not recorded). Some clones in this sample may be carry-over from other donors' samples. CDR3 in DNA: TGTGCCAGCAGCCAAGTAGGCGGGAGTACCAACACAGATACGCAGTATTTT. It translates to CASSQVGGSTNTDTQYF.